This TCR beta chain appears in the sequencing data of a study of T cell responses to AZD1222 COVID-19 vaccine. Study context: Doses given second, at about 4 or about 12 weeks, were pooled.

Of note for this clone: What it binds is not known.

The assay was immunoSEQ multiplex PCR, and TCRdb's table has in-frame clones only and misses some. The sample consists of 110,000 to 150,000 clones, about 86% of them appearing once. Broader study findings: The peak T cell response came first, and repertoires were sampled only after it. Clonal diversity was possibly underestimated, and the donors were mostly white British, with more females.

V was clipped by 4 bases and J by 1 base, with 10 bases between them. Germline-derived CDR1 and CDR2 are SGHRS and YFSETQ. The CDR3 spans 14 residues. The chain combines TRBV5-1 with TRBJ2-3; D may be TRBD1 or TRBD2 (5 bases each). The receptor's source is an adult in good health. The sample was peripheral blood, taken on day 0 of AZD1222 vaccination. The CDR3 protein is CASSGDAGTDTQYF. The CDR3 DNA is TGCGCCAGCAGCGGGGACGCAGGCACAGATACGCAGTATTTT.